This TCR beta chain was obtained from a study of cytomegalovirus exposure and HLA in healthy donors. General study findings and limits: Associated with cytomegalovirus, according to the listing, were 150 to 200 TCR beta chains. While the bulk of TCR sequences proved rare, some public TCRs turned up in many donors.

Worth noting for this clone: What it binds is unknown.

The approximately 120-subject validation cohort, separate from the approximately 670-subject first cohort, included the donors. Germline lookup yields CDR1 SQVTM and CDR2 ANQGSEA. CDR3 length: 11 amino acids. The germline V and J ends were trimmed by 6 bases and 6 bases, with 10 bases remaining between them. Generated by immunoSEQ multiplex PCR, the TCRdb table keeps only in-frame clones and is missing some. The sample has hundreds of thousands of clones, about 90% seen once. The receptor's source is a man aged 18 to 29 in good health and CMV-seropositive. Sequencing was performed on PBMCs. The genes are TRBV29-1 and TRBJ2-3; no reliable D call. In DNA, the CDR3 is TGCAGCGTCGCTGTTTTGGATACGCAGTATTTT. This sequence encodes CSVAVLDTQYF.